This record looks at one T cell receptor (beta chain) sequence and its context. The sample is drawn from a study of blood T cell repertoires in COVID-19. About the research overall: COVID-19 samples collected from the United States, Italy and Spain covered acute and convalescent phases.

As processed by the authors: Quantification of nucleated cells was approximated via reference gene primer amplification. TCRdb keeps only in-frame clones here, not all; method: immunoSEQ multiplex PCR. V and J calls and clone size follow that table, whereas D and trimming were derived from the DNA. The sample consists of 360,000 or so clones, roughly 89% of them appearing once. The CDR3 extends over 16 amino acids. Germline CDR1 is SGHNT and CDR2 is YYREEE (reference sequence). V lost 6 bases and J lost 6; bases outside the gene matches: 12. Sequenced: peripheral blood. This rearrangement joins TRBV5-4 to TRBJ2-1; 10 positions agree with TRBD2. This receptor was taken from an older woman with COVID-19, enrolled during active disease. CDR3 DNA: TGTGCCAGCACAAGAGGACAGCGGGGGGGAGGCAATGAGCAGTTCTTC. It encodes CASTRGQRGGGNEQFF.